Presented here are 28 T cell receptor beta chains from one specimen sequenced in a study of cytomegalovirus exposure and HLA in healthy donors. This PCR relied on a set of 60 Vbeta primers and 13 Jbeta primers. TCRdb keeps only in-frame clones here, not all; method: immunoSEQ multiplex PCR. The profile shows approximately 110,000 clones, about 80% of them singletons. Sequencing used PBMCs. These receptors originate from a man between 35 and 55 years old in good health and CMV-seronegative.

V gene TRBV2 combines with J gene TRBJ1-5, with 8 bases aligning to TRBD1. Germline loops: CDR1 SNHLY, CDR2 FYNNEI. This CDR3 region has 14 residues. V dropped 6 bases and J dropped 4; count of bases not matched to a gene: 5. CDR3 region: CASRDRAGNQPQHF. CDR3 coding DNA: TGTGCCAGCAGGGACAGGGCGGGAAATCAGCCCCAGCATTTT.

The chain uses TRBV5-1 and TRBJ1-4, with TRBD1 matching 7 bases. Germline CDR1 and CDR2: SGHRS and YFSETQ. This CDR3 comprises 17 residues. The ends lost 4 bases at V and 0 bases at J; junction bases unmatched: 9. CDR3 loop: CASSRDGTESTNEKLFF. The CDR3 DNA is TGCGCCAGCAGCAGGGATGGGACAGAGTCAACTAATGAAAAACTGTTTTTT. The entire variable domain, with the rest obtained from reference TRBV5-1 and TRBJ1-4, is as follows: KAGVTQTPRYLIKTRGQQVTLSCSPISGHRSVSWYQQTPGQGLQFLFEYFSETQRNKGNFPGRFSGRQFSNSRSEMNVSTLELGDSALYLCASSRDGTESTNEKLFFGSGTQLSVL.

This clone was counted between two and nine times. CDR3 amino acids: CASSIGSAYQETQYF. CDR3 bases: TGTGCCAGTAGTATAGGTAGCGCGTACCAAGAGACCCAGTACTTC. The V and J genes are TRBV19 and TRBJ2-5; maybe TRBD2 (5 bases). Trimming took off 1 base at V and 0 bases at J, with 9 bases between the two ends. The germline V gene has CDR1 LNHDA and CDR2 SQIVND (reference sequence). This CDR3 contains 15 residues.

The CDR3 here is CATRFSDRNYGYTF. In nucleotides, the CDR3 is TGTGCCACCAGATTCAGTGACAGAAACTATGGCTACACCTTC. The chain couples TRBV27 to TRBJ1-2; maybe TRBD1 (5 bases). The CDR3 has 14 residues. Trimming stripped 10 bases from V and 2 bases from J, with 17 bases between. Germline lookup yields CDR1 MNHEY and CDR2 SMNVEV (reference sequence).

Written as DNA, the CDR3 is TGTGCCAGTTCCGGGACATTGAACACTGAAGCTTTCTTT. Protein sequence: CASSGTLNTEAFF. V usage is TRBV19 and J usage is TRBJ1-1; D is perhaps TRBD1 (6 bases). This CDR3 has 13 residues. V gave up 8 bases and J gave up 0 bases, with 10 bases separating them. Germline CDR1 is LNHDA and CDR2 is SQIVND (reference sequence).

The chain carries TRBV21-1 and TRBJ1-6. TRBV21-1 is noted as a pseudogene. This CDR3 comprises 16 residues. CDR3 region: CASSKSLAPDNSPLHF. DNA for the CDR3: TGTGCCAGCAGCAAAAGTCTAGCTCCCGATAATTCACCCCTCCACTTT.

The J gene is TRBJ2-7, the V gene TRBV6-5; a weak D match, TRBD2 (5 bases). V gave up 6 bases and J gave up 0 bases, with 12 bases separating them. Germline-derived CDR1 and CDR2 are MNHEY and SVGAGI. The CDR3 extends over 14 amino acids. CDR3 in DNA: TGTGCCAGCAGCGGGCCGGGGAGCTCCTACGAGCAGTACTTC. It yields the protein CASSGPGSSYEQYF.

This clone appeared a single time. The chain has TRBV6-6 and TRBJ1-3; 8 nucleotides align to TRBD1. The germline gives CDR1 MNHNY, CDR2 SVGAGI (reference sequence). V trimming: 5 bases; J trimming: 4 bases; junction bases outside the gene matches: 7. The CDR3 is made up of 15 amino acids. CDR3 amino acids: CASSPRQGYGNTIYF. CDR3 nucleotides: TGTGCCAGCAGTCCCCGACAGGGGTACGGAAACACCATATATTTT.

This clone was recorded only once. The chain carries TRBV7-2 and TRBJ1-2; 7 nucleotides match TRBD1. This CDR3 has 13 residues. Germline CDR1 SGHTA, CDR2 FQGNSA. The trim removed 4 bases at V and 3 bases at J, leaving 2 bases unmatched. CDR3 protein: CASSWDRDYGYTF. CDR3 coding DNA: TGTGCCAGCAGCTGGGACAGAGACTATGGCTACACCTTC.

The chain combines TRBV7-9 with TRBJ2-7; TRBD1 agrees at 10 bases. Germline values: CDR1 SEHNR, CDR2 FQNEAQ (reference sequence). CDR3 size: 14 residues. The V segment lost 5 bases and the J segment 4 bases; nucleotides outside the gene matches: 5. Written as DNA, the CDR3 is TGTGCCAGCAGCCTCGGGGGACAGGGGTACGAGCAGTACTTC. Translation gives CASSLGGQGYEQYF.

The V gene is TRBV7-6, the J gene TRBJ2-7; 10 nucleotides align to TRBD2. Germline V CDR1 and CDR2: SGHVS, FNYEAQ. CDR3 size: 17 residues. V was clipped by 4 bases and J by 2 bases; unmatched bases: 11. CDR3 sequence (DNA): TGTGCCAGCAGCTCCCGAGGTAGCGGGGGGTCCCCCTACGAGCAGTACTTC. Protein: CASSSRGSGGSPYEQYF.

The chain combines TRBV6-1 with TRBJ2-3; TRBD1 is a possible D gene (7 bases). This CDR3 is built from 14 residues. Trimming removed 8 bases from V and 10 bases from J, with 22 bases in between. Per the germline V gene, CDR1 is MNHNS and CDR2 is SASEGT. CDR3 protein: CASLRDRAGGAQYF. Here the CDR3 DNA reads TGTGCCAGCCTCCGCGACAGGGCCGGGGGTGCGCAGTATTTT.

The chain joins TRBV7-9 to TRBJ1-6, with D maybe TRBD1 (6 bases). V dropped 5 bases and J dropped 9 bases, with 17 bases sitting between them. From germline, CDR1 is SEHNR and CDR2 FQNEAQ (reference sequence). The CDR3 length is 15 residues. Here the CDR3 reads CASSRTAQTPSPLHF. CDR3 nucleotides: TGTGCCAGCAGCCGGACAGCCCAAACCCCTTCACCCCTCCACTTT. Drawing the rest from reference TRBV7-9 and TRBJ1-6, the complete variable domain is DTGVSQNPRHKITKRGQNVTFRCDPISEHNRLYWYRQTLGQGPEFLTYFQNEAQLEKSRLLSDRFSAERPKGSFSTLEIQRTEQGDSAMYLCASSRTAQTPSPLHFGNGTRLTVT.

This rearrangement joins TRBV30 to TRBJ1-2, with TRBD1 matching over 7 bases. Germline V gene data show CDR1 as GTSNPN and CDR2 as SVGIG (reference sequence). The CDR3 is 14 amino acids. The J segment lost 5 bases and the V segment lost 5 bases, leaving 11 bases of the junction unmatched. The CDR3 is CAWHLRTGEYGYTF. The DNA of the CDR3 is TGTGCCTGGCACCTCCGGACAGGAGAGTATGGCTACACCTTC.

The chain has TRBV11-3 and TRBJ1-3; D is unresolved. The V gene's germline CDR1 is SGHNT and CDR2 YENEEA. V shed 0 bases and J shed 0 bases, with 6 bases lying between them. CDR3 size: 15 residues. The CDR3 is CASSLDGNSGNTIYF. The CDR3 nucleotides read TGTGCCAGCAGCTTAGACGGGAACTCTGGAAACACCATATATTTT. The full variable domain, rest sourced from reference TRBV11-3 and TRBJ1-3, is EAGVVQSPRYKIIEKKQPVAFWCNPISGHNTLYWYLQNLGQGPELLIRYENEEAVDDSQLPKDRFSAERLKGVDSTLKIQPAELGDSAVYLCASSLDGNSGNTIYFGEGSWLTVV.

Only a few counts were recorded for this clone. J is TRBJ2-7 and V is TRBV5-8; TRBD1 matches at 8 bases. Germline trimming cut 4 bases from V and 0 bases from J; bases unmatched to any gene: 9. Germline lookup yields CDR1 SGHTS and CDR2 YDEGEE. The CDR3 consists of 16 residues. The CDR3 DNA reads TGTGCCAGCAGCCCCCCTGCGGACAGGGTCTCCTACGAGCAGTACTTC. It encodes CASSPPADRVSYEQYF.

This chain links TRBV7-6 with TRBJ2-5, with D maybe TRBD2 (6 bases). Trimming cost V 3 bases and J 7 bases, with 18 bases left between them. From germline, CDR1 is SGHVS and CDR2 FNYEAQ. The CDR3 consists of 15 residues. This CDR3 is CASSFDLGSGGTQYF. In DNA, the CDR3 is TGTGCCAGCAGCTTTGATCTAGGTAGCGGTGGGACCCAGTACTTC.

The V gene is TRBV9, the J gene TRBJ2-1; 7 positions match TRBD1. Germline lookup yields CDR1 SGDLS and CDR2 YYNGEE. This CDR3 has 16 amino acids. The V gene end was trimmed by 7 bases and the J gene end by 2 bases; junction bases not matched to a gene: 12. The CDR3 nucleotides are TGTGCCAGCTCAAAATACAGGGGCAATGCCTACAATGAGCAGTTCTTC. Protein product: CASSKYRGNAYNEQFF.

This clone has more than one count but fewer than ten. This sequence joins TRBV29-1 and TRBJ2-5, with D unresolved. The CDR3 length is 12 residues. V was cut by 5 bases and J by 5 bases, with 12 bases left in between. Per the germline V gene, CDR1 is SQVTM and CDR2 is ANQGSEA. The chain's CDR3 is CSVRGQKETQYF. The CDR3 region has the DNA TGCAGCGTTCGTGGCCAGAAGGAGACCCAGTACTTC.

V usage is TRBV7-3 and J usage is TRBJ1-2; no clear D gene. Between the trimmed V and J ends, which lost 1 base and 6 bases, there was a span of 9 bases. The V gene's germline CDR1 is SGHTA and CDR2 FQGTGA. This CDR3 spans 13 amino acids. The CDR3 reads CASSLRSGHGYTF. The CDR3, as DNA: TGTGCCAGCAGCTTAAGGTCAGGTCATGGCTACACCTTC.

The chain employs TRBV4-3 and TRBJ1-2; D ambiguous. The CDR3 runs 14 residues. Trimming cost V 0 bases and J 8 bases, with 13 bases left between them. In germline, CDR1 is LGHNA, CDR2 YSLEER. The CDR3: CASSQDTRMEGYTF. CDR3 sequence (DNA): TGCGCCAGCAGCCAAGATACGAGGATGGAGGGCTACACCTTC.

V gene TRBV27 combines with J gene TRBJ2-7, with TRBD1 matching over 12 bases. Trimming took 8 bases from V and 3 from J; bases not matched to a gene: 8. Per germline, CDR1 MNHEY and CDR2 SMNVEV (reference sequence). This CDR3 is 15 amino acids long. The DNA of the CDR3 is TGTGCCAGCCGGCGGGGGACAGGGGGCATCTACGAGCAGTACTTC. Translation gives CASRRGTGGIYEQYF.

On this clone itself: Other DNA sequences within the sample encode an identical CDR3. This chain joins TRBV6-5 and TRBJ1-1; 7 bases fit TRBD1. Trimming removed 6 bases from V and 9 bases from J; junction bases left unmatched: 4. The CDR3 spans 11 residues. Germline CDR1 and CDR2: MNHEY and SVGAGI. This CDR3 reads CASRDRLQAFF. As DNA, the CDR3 is TGTGCCAGCAGGGACAGGTTACAAGCTTTCTTT.

The rearrangement links TRBV4-2 to TRBJ2-3; TRBD2 matches at 15 bases. CDR1 LGHNA and CDR2 YNFKEQ come from the germline V gene. CDR3 length: 18 amino acids. Unmatched junction bases numbered 8, after V lost 3 bases and J lost 4 bases. The CDR3 nucleotides read TGTGCCAGCAGCCAGGACCCGGGACTAGCGGGGGGCCCAGATACGCAGTATTTT. Translating gives CASSQDPGLAGGPDTQYF.

The chain has TRBV4-1 and TRBJ2-3; possible D gene TRBD1, 5 bases. Germline loops: CDR1 MGHRA, CDR2 YSYEKL. The CDR3 has 14 residues. With 1 base removed from V and 6 bases from J, the gap between germline ends came to 11 bases. For the CDR3, the DNA is TGCGCCAGCAGCCAAGCTGCAGGGATGGATACGCAGTATTTT. This gives the protein CASSQAAGMDTQYF.

This clone was found once. The V and J genes are TRBV2 and TRBJ2-4, with a tentative D call TRBD1 (6 bases). Germline V CDR1 and CDR2: SNHLY, FYNNEI. V lost 6 bases to trimming and J lost 4 bases, with 13 bases between them. The CDR3 runs 14 residues. Here the CDR3 reads CASSRPTGKNIQYF. DNA for the CDR3: TGTGCCAGCAGCCGCCCGACAGGAAAAAACATTCAGTACTTC.

The table lists this clone with a few counts. The chain carries TRBV30 and TRBJ2-5, with 7 positions matching TRBD1. The trim removed 0 bases at V and 9 bases at J, leaving 10 bases unmatched. This CDR3 contains 14 residues. CDR1 GTSNPN and CDR2 SVGIG come from the germline V gene (reference sequence). The DNA of the CDR3 is TGTGCCTGGAGTGTAGGGGGCTTGGCTTCTCCCCAGTACTTC. Translating gives CAWSVGGLASPQYF.

The V gene is TRBV10-3, the J gene TRBJ1-5; TRBD1 is a possible D gene (5 bases). With 3 bases removed from V and 6 bases from J, the gap between germline ends came to 12 bases. This CDR3 has 14 residues. Germline loops: CDR1 ENHRY, CDR2 SYGVKD. The CDR3 sequence is CAISDGGRGQPQHF. The CDR3 DNA is TGTGCCATCAGTGACGGGGGTCGGGGTCAGCCCCAGCATTTT.